The T cell receptor (beta chain) described here comes from a study of blood T cell repertoires in COVID-19. Whole-study context: Donors in the United States, Italy and Spain gave samples during acute or convalescent COVID-19. T cells, B-cell-depleted T cells, or PBMCs provided the cDNA or gDNA that served as material.

CDR1 is LGHNA and CDR2 is YSLEER in the germline V gene. Trimming took 3 bases from V and 6 from J, leaving 20 bases between them. CDR3 length: 16 residues. In the original workflow: Estimates of nucleated cell counts were drawn from the amplification of reference gene primers. Profiling relied on immunoSEQ multiplex PCR, and the TCRdb table lists in-frame clones only, not all of them. V and J calls and clone size come straight from that table; D and trimming were deduced from the DNA. The sample includes about 240,000 clones, roughly 80% of them seen just once. The receptor was isolated from a woman aged 18 to 35 with acute or convalescent COVID-19. V and J are TRBV4-3 and TRBJ1-1; perhaps TRBD1 as D (6 bases). The sequenced material came from peripheral blood. In DNA, the CDR3 is TGCGCCAGCAGCCAGGACCCAACAGGGCGTTTCTCTGAAGCTTTCTTT. Translation: CASSQDPTGRFSEAFF.